Listed here is a single T cell receptor (beta chain). The V gene end was trimmed by 2 bases and the J gene end by 0 bases; junction bases not matched to a gene: 1. The germline CDR1 and CDR2 sequences are WSHSY and SAAADI. This CDR3 has 15 amino acids. In the original processing: Amplification from reference gene primers served as the basis for estimated nucleated cell counts. Assay: immunoSEQ multiplex PCR; the TCRdb copy retains only in-frame clones and omits some. V and J calls and clone size are copied from that table; D and trimming were computed from the DNA. The sample has 95,000 to 110,000 clones, about 80% seen once. This sample was taken from a study of blood T cell repertoires in COVID-19. About the study: Samples of COVID-19 (acute and convalescent) were obtained from the United States, Italy and Spain.

The TCR was taken from a man between 60 and 75 years old with acute or convalescent COVID-19. The chain has TRBV10-2 and TRBJ1-5; 7 bases agree with TRBD1. The sequenced material came from peripheral blood. DNA of the CDR3: TGCGCCAGCAGTGAGGGGACAGCTAGCAATCAGCCCCAGCATTTT. This sequence encodes CASSEGTASNQPQHF.